This passage covers 30 T cell receptor beta chains from one sample sequenced in a study of identical twins. Each CDR3 protein gets one entry after TCRdb re-called the 5' RACE reads with MiXCR. The table shows about 690,000 distinct CDR3 sequences, with 21% occurring only once. This sample was shared with a second study, whose subject was T cells expressing NK-cell markers.

The sample was PBMCs. Receptors originate from a woman under 30 in good health.

The chain employs TRBV20-1 and TRBJ1-2, with D possibly matching TRBD1 (6 bases). Trimming pared 0 bases from V and 5 bases from J, leaving 16 bases between. The CDR3 has 15 amino acids. The germline V gene encodes CDR1 DFQATT and CDR2 SNEGSKA (reference sequence). Written as DNA, the CDR3 is TGCAGTGCTAGAGATCGTAAAGGGGGGGGATATGGCTACACCTTC. Its translation is CSARDRKGGGYGYTF.

This clonotype was counted only a few times. One end of the junction does not line up with germline, which may come from a read error. The CDR3: CASSSGQGGIF. CDR3 sequence (DNA): TGCGCCAGCAGCTCAGGACAGGGGGGTATCTTC. The rearrangement joins TRBV5-1 to TRBJ2-1; 10 bases are shared with TRBD1. Germline V gene data show CDR1 as SGHRS and CDR2 as YFSETQ. CDR3 length equals 11 residues.

This clonotype occurred many times. The chain recombines TRBV7-9 with TRBJ2-3; D ambiguous. This CDR3 is 12 amino acids long. V gave up 5 bases and J gave up 7 bases, with 10 bases separating them. CDR1 and CDR2 (germline): SEHNR, FQNEAQ (reference sequence). The CDR3, as DNA: TGTGCCAGCAGCATCCCCCGGAATACGCAGTATTTT. Protein: CASSIPRNTQYF. The whole variable domain, remainder taken from reference TRBV7-9 and TRBJ2-3, is DTGVSQNPRHKITKRGQNVTFRCDPISEHNRLYWYRQTLGQGPEFLTYFQNEAQLEKSRLLSDRFSAERPKGSFSTLEIQRTEQGDSAMYLCASSIPRNTQYFGPGTRLTVL.

The rearrangement uses TRBV10-3 and TRBJ2-1; a weak D match, TRBD1 (5 bases). The CDR3 has 15 residues. Deletions cut 3 bases from V and 5 bases from J, with 14 bases between. Germline V CDR1 and CDR2: ENHRY, SYGVKD. The chain's CDR3 is CAISEAGSVNNEQFF. Here the CDR3 DNA reads TGTGCCATCAGTGAAGCAGGGTCGGTTAACAATGAGCAGTTCTTC.

The rearrangement links TRBV10-2 to TRBJ2-7; D not resolved. The CDR3 extends over 12 amino acids. Germline CDR1 WSHSY, CDR2 SAAADI. V was shortened by 6 bases and J by 5 bases, with 11 bases between the two germline ends. CDR3 in amino acids: CASSPLSDEQYF. Here the CDR3 DNA reads TGCGCCAGCAGCCCCCTTTCGGACGAGCAGTACTTC.

The V call is TRBV5-5, the J call TRBJ2-2; D gene ambiguous. The ends were cut back, 1 base at V and 0 bases at J, with 7 bases in the middle. This CDR3 is built from 15 residues. Germline-derived CDR1 and CDR2 are SGHKS and YYEKEE (reference sequence). CDR3 sequence: CASSLRITNTGELFF. CDR3 coding DNA: TGTGCCAGCAGCTTGCGGATTACGAACACCGGGGAGCTGTTTTTT.

This clonotype was observed a few times. This chain joins TRBV12-3 or TRBV12-4 and TRBJ1-1; D gene unclear. Trimming took off 7 bases at V and 0 bases at J, with 12 bases between the two ends. This CDR3 region has 14 residues. The DNA of the CDR3 is TGTGCCAGCACCGTGGCCCAGCTGAACACTGAAGCTTTCTTT. It encodes CASTVAQLNTEAFF.

The V and J genes are TRBV29-1 and TRBJ2-7, with 10 bases fitting TRBD1. The V gene's germline CDR1 is SQVTM and CDR2 ANQGSEA. This CDR3 region has 12 residues. V lost 7 bases and J lost 4; bases outside the gene matches: 4. The CDR3 region has the DNA TGCAGCGGAGGGACAGGGGTATACGAGCAGTACTTC. Translation: CSGGTGVYEQYF.

This clonotype has just a few counts. The chain couples TRBV7-2 to TRBJ2-3; 7 nucleotides align to TRBD1. With V trimmed by 5 bases and J by 4 bases, 6 bases remained unmatched. There are 14 residues in the CDR3. CDR1 is SGHTA, CDR2 FQGNSA, per germline. CDR3 amino acids: CASSTTGAADTQYF. CDR3 nucleotide sequence: TGTGCCAGCAGCACCACAGGGGCGGCAGATACGCAGTATTTT.

This clonotype was recorded at least ten times. V gene TRBV4-3 combines with J gene TRBJ2-5; TRBD2 is a possible D gene (5 bases). The V gene's germline CDR1 is LGHNA and CDR2 YSLEER. Between the trimmed V and J ends, which lost 0 bases and 4 bases, there was a span of 9 bases. The CDR3 spans 14 residues. CDR3 amino acids: CASSQDWLAETQYF. The DNA for the CDR3 is TGCGCCAGCAGCCAAGATTGGCTAGCAGAGACCCAGTACTTC.

The V call is TRBV12-3 or TRBV12-4, the J call TRBJ1-1; D is possibly TRBD1 (5 bases). V lost 2 bases, J lost 5 bases, and 18 bases lay in between. There are 16 residues in the CDR3. The DNA for the CDR3 is TGTGCCAGCAGTTTACGCAGGGTCAACCTCGGGACTGAAGCTTTCTTT. Its translation is CASSLRRVNLGTEAFF.

In its sample, this clonotype was seen a few times. The J gene is TRBJ2-2, the V gene TRBV5-5; 9 bases align to TRBD2. Germline V CDR1 and CDR2: SGHKS, YYEKEE (reference sequence). V shed 6 bases and J 4 bases; nucleotides not matched to a gene: 10. The CDR3 sequence is 16 residues long. CDR3 nucleotides: TGTGCCAGCACGCGGGAGGGGTCGCGTACCACCGGGGAGCTGTTTTTT. Translation gives CASTREGSRTTGELFF.

This clonotype was detected a few times. CDR3 in DNA: TGTGCCAGCAGTGAGCACTACGAGCAGTACTTC. It is translated as CASSEHYEQYF. V and J are TRBV25-1 and TRBJ2-7; D remains ambiguous. V was clipped by 3 bases and J by 3 bases, with 3 bases between them. Germline assignment: CDR1 MGHDK and CDR2 SYGVNS. The CDR3 runs 11 residues.

The V gene is TRBV29-1, the J gene TRBJ1-1, with 9 bases that match TRBD1. Trimming at V came to 7 bases and at J to 0 bases, leaving 9 bases not matched to a gene. The CDR3 sequence is 15 residues long. Germline-derived CDR1 and CDR2 are SQVTM and ANQGSEA. CDR3 sequence reads: CSASPTGGMNTEAFF. The CDR3 DNA sequence: TGCAGCGCTTCCCCTACAGGGGGCATGAACACTGAAGCTTTCTTT.

Ten or more counts support this clonotype. The rearrangement links TRBV3-1 to TRBJ1-6, with 8 bases aligning to TRBD1. The CDR3 covers 13 residues. CDR1 is LGHDT, CDR2 YNNKEL, per germline (reference sequence). Trimming removed 5 bases from V and 9 bases from J; junction bases left unmatched: 3. CDR3 loop: CASSGQGASPLHF. CDR3 DNA sequence: TGTGCCAGCAGCGGACAGGGTGCTTCACCCCTCCACTTT.

The CDR3 reads CASSGEGLYQLATQYF. CDR3 nucleotide sequence: TGTGCCAGCAGCGGGGAGGGGCTCTACCAACTAGCTACGCAGTATTTT. The chain uses TRBV9 and TRBJ2-3, with 7 bases identical to TRBD2. CDR1 and CDR2 from the germline V gene are SGDLS and YYNGEE. This CDR3 is built from 16 residues. V lost 3 bases to trimming and J lost 8 bases; unmatched junction nucleotides: 15.

This clonotype has just a few counts. CDR3 residues: CASSSDRHSNQPQHF. CDR3 bases: TGTGCCAGCAGTTCGGACAGACATAGCAATCAGCCCCAGCATTTT. This chain connects TRBV28 to TRBJ1-5, with D tentatively TRBD1 (6 bases). CDR3 length: 15 residues. Germline values: CDR1 MDHEN, CDR2 SYDVKM. V was clipped by 4 bases and J by 0 bases, with 10 bases between them.

The V gene is TRBV5-1, the J gene TRBJ2-3, with TRBD2 matching over 7 bases. Per the germline V gene, CDR1 is SGHRS and CDR2 is YFSETQ. The CDR3 loop spans 14 amino acids. Germline trimming cut 2 bases from V and 5 bases from J; bases unmatched to any gene: 5. CDR3 DNA sequence: TGCGCCAGCAGCTTTGGCGGGAGTGGAGATACGCAGTATTTT. This translates into CASSFGGSGDTQYF.

Only a few counts were recorded for this clonotype. V usage is TRBV20-1 and J usage is TRBJ1-2; 8 bases fit TRBD1. In germline, CDR1 is DFQATT, CDR2 SNEGSKA (reference sequence). V trimming: 4 bases; J trimming: 5 bases; junction bases outside the gene matches: 9. This CDR3 has 14 residues. The CDR3 loop is CSATDRGKGYGYTF. Here the CDR3 DNA reads TGCAGTGCTACCGACAGGGGTAAAGGGTATGGCTACACCTTC.

The chain carries TRBV3-1 and TRBJ2-7; the D is unclear. Germline assignment: CDR1 LGHDT and CDR2 YNNKEL (reference sequence). The CDR3 contains 17 residues. The V end lost 2 bases, the J end lost 4 bases, and 21 bases lay between the germline ends. The DNA for the CDR3 is TGTGCCAGCAGCCAACATGTCCCTCGGTCACCATCTTACGAGCAGTACTTC. Protein sequence: CASSQHVPRSPSYEQYF.

The chain recombines TRBV5-4 with TRBJ2-3; D gene uncertain. The V and J ends lost 0 bases and 0 bases respectively, with 8 bases between them. The CDR3 length is 15 residues. Germline V gene sequence: CDR1 SGHNT, CDR2 YYREEE (reference sequence). The CDR3 DNA sequence: TGTGCCAGCAGCTTGGACTCCTCTAGCACAGATACGCAGTATTTT. This encodes CASSLDSSSTDTQYF.

The V and J genes are TRBV12-3 or TRBV12-4 and TRBJ1-5; D might be TRBD1 (5 bases). This CDR3 is built from 19 residues. Trimming pared 11 bases from V and 0 bases from J, leaving 29 bases between. The chain's CDR3 is CAFSFQGRGLFYSNQPQHF. CDR3 DNA sequence: TGTGCCTTCAGTTTCCAGGGAAGGGGATTATTTTATAGCAATCAGCCCCAGCATTTT.

This chain links TRBV6-1 with TRBJ1-1; D may be TRBD1 (5 bases). This CDR3 has 15 residues. The V gene lost 5 bases and the J gene lost 3 bases, with 16 bases spanning the gap. In germline, CDR1 is MNHNS, CDR2 SASEGT. The DNA of the CDR3 is TGTGCCAGCAGTAAAATTATAGGGGTGGACACTGAAGCTTTCTTT. Translated, it gives CASSKIIGVDTEAFF.

This clonotype has ten or more counts. The chain links TRBV20-1 to TRBJ1-5; D possibly corresponds to TRBD1 (5 bases). Trimming shortened V by 5 bases and J by 0 bases, and 11 bases separated the two germline ends. Germline loops: CDR1 DFQATT, CDR2 SNEGSKA (reference sequence). There are 14 residues in the CDR3. The CDR3 protein is CSAAGENSNQPQHF. The CDR3 DNA sequence: TGCAGTGCTGCGGGGGAAAATAGCAATCAGCCCCAGCATTTT.

The chain uses TRBV7-3 and TRBJ1-1; 7 bases align to TRBD1. This CDR3 is built from 15 residues. The junction had 4 bases not matched to a gene; V was cut back by 0 bases and J by 3 bases. Germline V lookup: CDR1 SGHTA, CDR2 FQGTGA. The CDR3 loop reads CASSLTRTGHTEAFF. The CDR3 DNA follows: TGTGCCAGCAGCTTAACTAGGACAGGACACACTGAAGCTTTCTTT.

The sample holds a few counts of this clonotype. The J gene is TRBJ2-3, the V gene TRBV6-1; D not certain. Germline V CDR1 and CDR2: MNHNS, SASEGT. This CDR3 is 13 amino acids long. V was trimmed by 7 bases and J by 4 bases, leaving 12 bases between them. CDR3 DNA sequence: TGTGCCAGCACCGAAACGGTCGCAGATACGCAGTATTTT. This sequence encodes CASTETVADTQYF.

The chain employs TRBV10-3 and TRBJ1-1; D is unclear. The CDR3 is made up of 16 amino acids. CDR1 is ENHRY, CDR2 SYGVKD, per germline. The V gene lost 3 bases and the J gene lost 0 bases, with 14 bases spanning the gap. CDR3 amino acids: CAISETGRNLNTEAFF. In DNA, the CDR3 is TGTGCCATCAGTGAAACTGGACGGAATCTGAACACTGAAGCTTTCTTT.

The chain employs TRBV20-1 and TRBJ2-7; 12 nucleotides match TRBD2. This CDR3 region has 16 residues. Germline CDR1 and CDR2: DFQATT and SNEGSKA (reference sequence). V lost 0 bases, J lost 5 bases, and 8 bases stayed unmatched. CDR3 coding DNA: TGCAGTGCTAGAGATCGGCTAGCGGGGGGGATCGACGAGCAGTACTTC. Translating gives CSARDRLAGGIDEQYF.

The V call is TRBV6-5, the J call TRBJ2-1; the match to TRBD2 covers 8 bases. Germline V gene sequence: CDR1 MNHEY, CDR2 SVGAGI. The CDR3 is 17 residues long. J was trimmed by 8 bases and V by 0 bases; bases with no gene match: 12. CDR3 DNA sequence: TGTGCCAGCAGTTACTCGAGTAGAGCTAGCGGGTACCATGAGCAGTTCTTC. Protein: CASSYSSRASGYHEQFF.

This clonotype appeared a few times. V and J are TRBV9 and TRBJ1-1; 11 bases align to TRBD1. Germline V gene lookup returns CDR1 SGDLS and CDR2 YYNGEE. J gave up 4 bases and V 0 bases, and 2 bases lay outside the gene matches. This CDR3 spans 15 amino acids. The CDR3 is CASSVVGTGGTEAFF. The CDR3, as DNA: TGTGCCAGCAGCGTAGTTGGGACAGGGGGCACTGAAGCTTTCTTT.